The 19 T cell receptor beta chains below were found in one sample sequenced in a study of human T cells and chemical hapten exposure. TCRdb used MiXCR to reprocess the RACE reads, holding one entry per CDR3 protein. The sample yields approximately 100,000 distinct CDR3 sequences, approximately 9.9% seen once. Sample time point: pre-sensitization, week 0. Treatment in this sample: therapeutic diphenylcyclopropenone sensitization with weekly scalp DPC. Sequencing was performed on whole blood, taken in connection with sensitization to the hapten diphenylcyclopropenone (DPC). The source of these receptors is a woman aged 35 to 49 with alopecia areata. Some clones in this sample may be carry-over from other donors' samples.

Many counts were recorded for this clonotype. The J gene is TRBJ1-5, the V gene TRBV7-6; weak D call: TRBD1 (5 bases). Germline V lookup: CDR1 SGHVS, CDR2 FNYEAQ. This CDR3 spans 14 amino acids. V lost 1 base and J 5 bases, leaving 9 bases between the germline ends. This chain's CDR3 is CASSLVGGDQPQHF. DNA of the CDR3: TGTGCCAGCAGCTTAGTCGGAGGGGATCAGCCCCAGCATTTT.

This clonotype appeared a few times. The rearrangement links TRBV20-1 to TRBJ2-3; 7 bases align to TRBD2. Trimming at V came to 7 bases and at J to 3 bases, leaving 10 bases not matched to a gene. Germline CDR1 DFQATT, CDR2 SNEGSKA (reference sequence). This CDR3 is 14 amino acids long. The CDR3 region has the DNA TGCAGTGTCCAGAGCGGGGTATGGACAGATACGCAGTATTTT. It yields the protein CSVQSGVWTDTQYF.

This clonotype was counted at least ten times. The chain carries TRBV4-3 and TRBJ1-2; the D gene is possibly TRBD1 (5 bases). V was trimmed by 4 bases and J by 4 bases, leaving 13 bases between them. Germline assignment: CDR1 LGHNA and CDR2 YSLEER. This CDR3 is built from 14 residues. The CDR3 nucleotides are TGCGCCAGCAGCCCTTCGAAGGGGTCCTATGGCTACACCTTC. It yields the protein CASSPSKGSYGYTF.

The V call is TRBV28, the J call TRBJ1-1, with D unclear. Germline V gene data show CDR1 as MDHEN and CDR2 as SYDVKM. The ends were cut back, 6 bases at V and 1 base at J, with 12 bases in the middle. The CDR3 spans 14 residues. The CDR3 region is CASRRRASNTEAFF. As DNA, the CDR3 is TGTGCCAGCAGGAGGAGGGCTTCGAACACTGAAGCTTTCTTT. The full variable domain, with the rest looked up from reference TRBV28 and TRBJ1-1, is DVKVTQSSRYLVKRTGEKVFLECVQDMDHENMFWYRQDPGLGLRLIYFSYDVKMKEKGDIPEGYSVSREKKERFSLILESASTNQTSMYLCASRRRASNTEAFFGQGTRLTVV.

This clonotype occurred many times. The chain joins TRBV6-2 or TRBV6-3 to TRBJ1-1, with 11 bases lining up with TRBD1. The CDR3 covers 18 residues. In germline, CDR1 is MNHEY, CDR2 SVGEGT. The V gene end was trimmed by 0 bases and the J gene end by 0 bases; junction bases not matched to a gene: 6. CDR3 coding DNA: TGTGCCAGCAGTTACTCGACGGGACAGGGGGGTTTGAACACTGAAGCTTTCTTT. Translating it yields CASSYSTGQGGLNTEAFF.

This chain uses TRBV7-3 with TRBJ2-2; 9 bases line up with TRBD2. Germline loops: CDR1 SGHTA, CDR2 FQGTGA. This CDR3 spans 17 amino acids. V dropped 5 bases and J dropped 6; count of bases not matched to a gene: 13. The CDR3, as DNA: TGTGCCAGCAGCCCCTTGGCGGGGGGGCTGAGAGCCGGGGAGCTGTTTTTT. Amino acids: CASSPLAGGLRAGELFF.

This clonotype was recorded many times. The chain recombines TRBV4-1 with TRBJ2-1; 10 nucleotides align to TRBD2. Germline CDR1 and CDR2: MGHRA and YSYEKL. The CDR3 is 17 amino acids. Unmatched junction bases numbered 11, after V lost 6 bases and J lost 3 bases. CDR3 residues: CASRLRKLAGDYNEQFF. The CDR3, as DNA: TGCGCCAGCAGACTAAGGAAGCTAGCGGGAGACTACAATGAGCAGTTCTTC.

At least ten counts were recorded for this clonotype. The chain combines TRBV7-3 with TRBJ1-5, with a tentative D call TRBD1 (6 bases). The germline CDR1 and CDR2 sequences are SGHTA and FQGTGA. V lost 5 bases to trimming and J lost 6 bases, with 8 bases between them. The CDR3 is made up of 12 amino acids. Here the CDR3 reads CASSPQGQPQHF. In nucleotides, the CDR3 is TGTGCCAGCAGCCCACAGGGTCAGCCCCAGCATTTT.

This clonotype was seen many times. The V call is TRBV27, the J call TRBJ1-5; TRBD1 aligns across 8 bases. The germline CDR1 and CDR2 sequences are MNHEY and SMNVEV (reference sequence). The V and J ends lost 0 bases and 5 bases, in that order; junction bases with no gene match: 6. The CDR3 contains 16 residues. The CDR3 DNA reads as TGTGCCAGCAGTTTATCGTGGACAGGGCTCGATCAGCCCCAGCATTTT. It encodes CASSLSWTGLDQPQHF.

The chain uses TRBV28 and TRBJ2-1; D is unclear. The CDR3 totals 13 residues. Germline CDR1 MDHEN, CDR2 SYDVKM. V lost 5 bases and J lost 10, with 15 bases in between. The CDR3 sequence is CASSPLVTMEQFF. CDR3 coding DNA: TGTGCCAGCAGTCCATTAGTGACCATGGAGCAGTTCTTC.

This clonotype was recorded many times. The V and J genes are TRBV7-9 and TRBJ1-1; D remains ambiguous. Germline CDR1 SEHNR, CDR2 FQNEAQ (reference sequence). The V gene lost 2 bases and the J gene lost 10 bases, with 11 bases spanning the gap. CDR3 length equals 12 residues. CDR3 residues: CASSLWTEGAFF. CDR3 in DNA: TGTGCCAGCAGCTTATGGACGGAGGGAGCTTTCTTT.

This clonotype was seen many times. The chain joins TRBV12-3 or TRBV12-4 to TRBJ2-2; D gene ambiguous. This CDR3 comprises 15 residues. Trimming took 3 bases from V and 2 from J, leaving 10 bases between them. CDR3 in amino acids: CASSFYPGNTGELFF. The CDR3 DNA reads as TGTGCCAGCAGTTTTTATCCGGGTAACACCGGGGAGCTGTTTTTT.

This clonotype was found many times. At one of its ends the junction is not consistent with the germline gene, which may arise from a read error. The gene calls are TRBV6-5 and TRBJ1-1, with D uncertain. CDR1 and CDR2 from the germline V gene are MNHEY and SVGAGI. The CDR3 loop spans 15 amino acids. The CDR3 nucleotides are TGTGCCAGCAGTTACTCGTCAGGAGTGGGCACTGAAGTTTTCTTT. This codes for CASSYSSGVGTEVFF.

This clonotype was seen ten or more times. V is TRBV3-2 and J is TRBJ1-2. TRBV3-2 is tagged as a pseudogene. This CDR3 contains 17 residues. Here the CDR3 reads CASSQDRLDENLYGYTF. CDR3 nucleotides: TGTGCCAGCAGCCAAGATAGGTTGGATGAGAATCTCTATGGCTACACCTTC.

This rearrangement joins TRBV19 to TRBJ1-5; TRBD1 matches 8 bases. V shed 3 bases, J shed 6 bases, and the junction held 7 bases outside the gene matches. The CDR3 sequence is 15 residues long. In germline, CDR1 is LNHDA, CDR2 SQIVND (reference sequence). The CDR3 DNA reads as TGTGCCAGTAGTATTCGAACAGGGGGACCTCAGCCCCAGCATTTT. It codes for CASSIRTGGPQPQHF. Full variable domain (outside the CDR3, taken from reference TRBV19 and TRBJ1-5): DGGITQSPKYLFRKEGQNVTLSCEQNLNHDAMYWYRQDPGQGLRLIYYSQIVNDFQKGDIAEGYSVSREKKESFPLTVTSAQKNPTAFYLCASSIRTGGPQPQHFGDGTRLSIL.

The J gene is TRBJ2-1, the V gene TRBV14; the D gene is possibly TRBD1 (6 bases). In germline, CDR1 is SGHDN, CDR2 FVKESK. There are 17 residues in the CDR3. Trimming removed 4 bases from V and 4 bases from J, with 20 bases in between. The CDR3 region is CASSPRIGQSVYNEQFF. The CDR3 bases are TGTGCCAGCAGCCCCCGTATCGGACAGTCGGTTTACAATGAGCAGTTCTTC.

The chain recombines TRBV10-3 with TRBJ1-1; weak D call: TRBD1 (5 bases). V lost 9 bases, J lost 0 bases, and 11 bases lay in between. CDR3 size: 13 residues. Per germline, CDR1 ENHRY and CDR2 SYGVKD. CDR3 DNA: TGTGCCATTACTGACAGCATGAACACTGAAGCTTTCTTT. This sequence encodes CAITDSMNTEAFF.

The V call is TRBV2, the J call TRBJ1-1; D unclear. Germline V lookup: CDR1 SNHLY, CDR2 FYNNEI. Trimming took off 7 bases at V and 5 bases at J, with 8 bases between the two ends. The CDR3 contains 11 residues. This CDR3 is CASIGGTEAFF. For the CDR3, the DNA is TGTGCCAGCATAGGAGGTACTGAAGCTTTCTTT.

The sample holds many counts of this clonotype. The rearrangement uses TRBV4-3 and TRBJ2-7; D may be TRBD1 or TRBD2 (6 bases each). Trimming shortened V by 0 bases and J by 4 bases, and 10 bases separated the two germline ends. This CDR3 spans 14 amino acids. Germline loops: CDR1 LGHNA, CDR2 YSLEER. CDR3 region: CASSQDRGLYEQYF. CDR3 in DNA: TGCGCCAGCAGCCAAGACCGGGGGCTATACGAGCAGTACTTC.